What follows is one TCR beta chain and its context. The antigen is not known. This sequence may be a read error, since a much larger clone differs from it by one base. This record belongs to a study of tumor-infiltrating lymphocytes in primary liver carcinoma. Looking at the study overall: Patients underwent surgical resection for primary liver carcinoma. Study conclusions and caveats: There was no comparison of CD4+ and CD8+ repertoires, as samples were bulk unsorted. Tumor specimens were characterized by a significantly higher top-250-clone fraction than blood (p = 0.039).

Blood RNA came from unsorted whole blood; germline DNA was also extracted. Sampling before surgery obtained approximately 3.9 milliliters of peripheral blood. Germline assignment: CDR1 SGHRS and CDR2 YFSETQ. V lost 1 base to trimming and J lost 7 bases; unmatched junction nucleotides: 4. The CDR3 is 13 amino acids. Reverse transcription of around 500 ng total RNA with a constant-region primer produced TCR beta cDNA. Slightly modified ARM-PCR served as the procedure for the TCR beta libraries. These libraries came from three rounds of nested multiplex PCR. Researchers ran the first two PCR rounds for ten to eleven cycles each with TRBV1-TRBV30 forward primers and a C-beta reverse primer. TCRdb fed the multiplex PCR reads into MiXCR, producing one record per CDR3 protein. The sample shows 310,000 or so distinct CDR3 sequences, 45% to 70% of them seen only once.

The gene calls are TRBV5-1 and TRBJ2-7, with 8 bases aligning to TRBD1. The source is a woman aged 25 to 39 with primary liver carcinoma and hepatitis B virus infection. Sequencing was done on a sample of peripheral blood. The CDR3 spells CASSLWDRREQYF. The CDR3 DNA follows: TGCGCCAGCAGCTTGTGGGACAGGAGAGAGCAGTACTTC.